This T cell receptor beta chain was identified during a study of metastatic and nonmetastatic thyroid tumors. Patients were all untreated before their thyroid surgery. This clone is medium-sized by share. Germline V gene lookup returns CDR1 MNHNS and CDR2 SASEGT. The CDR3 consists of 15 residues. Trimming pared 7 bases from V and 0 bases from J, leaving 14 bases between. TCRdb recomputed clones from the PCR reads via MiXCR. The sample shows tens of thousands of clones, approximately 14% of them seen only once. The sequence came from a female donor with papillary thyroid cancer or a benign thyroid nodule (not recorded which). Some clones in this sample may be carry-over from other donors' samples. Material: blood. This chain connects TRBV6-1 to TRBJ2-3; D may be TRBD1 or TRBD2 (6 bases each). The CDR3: CASKPGGSSTDTQYF. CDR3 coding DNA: TGTGCCAGCAAGCCCGGGGGCTCTAGCACAGATACGCAGTATTTT.